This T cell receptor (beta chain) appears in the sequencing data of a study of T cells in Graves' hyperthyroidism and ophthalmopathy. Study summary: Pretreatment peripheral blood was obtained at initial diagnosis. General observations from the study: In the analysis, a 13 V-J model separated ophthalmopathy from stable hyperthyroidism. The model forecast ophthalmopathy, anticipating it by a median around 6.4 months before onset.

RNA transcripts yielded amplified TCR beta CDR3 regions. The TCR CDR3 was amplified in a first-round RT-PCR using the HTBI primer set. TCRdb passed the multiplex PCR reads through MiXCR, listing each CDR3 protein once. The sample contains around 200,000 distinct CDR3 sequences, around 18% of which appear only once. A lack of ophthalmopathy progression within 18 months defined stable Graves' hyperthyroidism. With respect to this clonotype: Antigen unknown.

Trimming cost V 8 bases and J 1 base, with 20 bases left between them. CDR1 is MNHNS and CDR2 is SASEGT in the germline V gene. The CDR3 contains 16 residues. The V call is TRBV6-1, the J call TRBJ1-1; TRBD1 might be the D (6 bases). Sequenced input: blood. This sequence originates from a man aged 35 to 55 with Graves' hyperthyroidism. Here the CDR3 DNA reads TGTGCCAGCCAAGACGAGTCGGGGGCGACGAACACTGAAGCTTTCTTT. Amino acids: CASQDESGATNTEAFF.